Listed below are T cell receptor beta chains from one sample, sequenced in a study of blood T cells in healthy people across ages. TCRdb re-analysed the 5' RACE reads in MiXCR, keeping a single row per CDR3 protein. The sample records over a million distinct CDR3 sequences, over 35% being singletons. The sample was blood. The receptors were sampled from a woman aged 60-75 years in good health. The CDR3 runs from the conserved cysteine through the conserved F or W. Fields, in order: J gene, V gene, CDR3 protein.

>TRBJ1-1|TRBV18
CASSQAYGNTEAFF
>TRBJ2-5|TRBV24-1
CATSDVGGAEETQYF
>TRBJ2-7|TRBV5-1
CASSSGTGVYEQYF
>TRBJ2-7|TRBV20-1
CSVLVNPIWDSPYEQYF
>TRBJ2-1|TRBV9
CASSVSSLAGHNEQFF
>TRBJ1-6|TRBV27
CASSLSWGAGSPLHF
>TRBJ1-2|TRBV6-1
CASSLTGGRGSNYGYTF
>TRBJ2-7|TRBV12-3/TRBV12-4
CASSSTGTSGAYEQYF
>TRBJ2-3|TRBV7-6
CASSLRIRTSITDTQYF
>TRBJ2-1|TRBV27
CASSLRWRASSEQFF
>TRBJ2-1|TRBV5-1
CASSLEVGGGEETQFF
>TRBJ2-3|TRBV27
CASSSYRGMQYF
>TRBJ2-6|TRBV6-5
CVSSYSVRRMYSGANVLTF
>TRBJ2-2|TRBV12-3/TRBV12-4
CARSWTLVLWGELFF
>TRBJ1-5|TRBV15
CATRTGDYSNQPQHF
>TRBJ2-4|TRBV12-3/TRBV12-4
CASSLTGDKNIQYF
>.|TRBV6-2/TRBV6-3
CASTLWGLAGVRETQYF
>TRBJ1-3|TRBV20-1
CSARADRLWKGVYF
>TRBJ2-3|TRBV20-1
CSARVPGRTDTQYF
>TRBJ2-2|TRBV5-6
CASSLTGGPNTGELFF
>TRBJ1-5|TRBV7-9
CASSPGQGLMLDQPQHF
>TRBJ2-1|TRBV10-2
CASSEAGYNNEQFF